The 7 T cell receptor beta chains given below trace back to one sample, sequenced in a study of T cell responses to AZD1222 COVID-19 vaccine. The method was immunoSEQ multiplex PCR; TCRdb's version includes in-frame clones alone and lacks a portion of them. The sample includes some 190,000 clones, 92% seen only once; the top ten take 1.5% to 2.5%. The starting material was peripheral blood, obtained 28 days after the second AZD1222 dose. Receptors were obtained from an adult who received the AZD1222 COVID-19 vaccine.

This clone showed up just a few times. This chain connects TRBV7-2 to TRBJ2-7; D ambiguous. CDR1 is SGHTA, CDR2 FQGNSA, per germline. This CDR3 spans 12 amino acids. V was cut by 1 base and J by 5 bases, with 6 bases left in between. CDR3 sequence (DNA): TGTGCCAGCAGCTTAGAGGCCCACGAGCAGTACTTC. This translates into CASSLEAHEQYF.

This clone has only one observation. The chain links TRBV27 to TRBJ2-7; D not resolved. The CDR3 covers 12 residues. Trimming shortened V by 5 bases and J by 2 bases, and 7 bases separated the two germline ends. The germline gives CDR1 MNHEY, CDR2 SMNVEV (reference sequence). The CDR3 spells CASSPDPYEQYF. The CDR3 DNA reads TGTGCCAGCAGTCCCGATCCCTACGAGCAGTACTTC.

The chain is built from TRBV7-2 and TRBJ2-7; 12 bases fit TRBD2. Unmatched junction bases numbered 9, after V lost 7 bases and J lost 5 bases. The CDR3 covers 15 residues. Germline-derived CDR1 and CDR2 are SGHTA and FQGNSA. The CDR3 is CASNFAGTSGHEQYF. The CDR3 nucleotides read TGTGCCAGCAACTTTGCTGGGACTAGCGGGCACGAGCAGTACTTC. The complete variable domain, with remaining parts taken from reference TRBV7-2 and TRBJ2-7, reads GAGVSQSPSNKVTEKGKDVELRCDPISGHTALYWYRQSLGQGLEFLIYFQGNSAPDKSGLPSDRFSAERTGGSVSTLTIQRTQQEDSAVYLCASNFAGTSGHEQYFGPGTRLTVT.

The CDR3 DNA reads TGTGCCAGCAGTTACTCGACAGGGGATGCCAATCAGCCCCAGCATTTT. Translating it yields CASSYSTGDANQPQHF. The chain uses TRBV6-6 and TRBJ1-5, with TRBD1 identical over 8 bases. Germline V lookup: CDR1 MNHNY, CDR2 SVGAGI (reference sequence). The V gene end was trimmed by 0 bases and the J gene end by 3 bases; junction bases not matched to a gene: 4. The CDR3 has 16 amino acids.

The rearrangement joins TRBV9 to TRBJ1-5; D uncertain. CDR1 is SGDLS, CDR2 YYNGEE, per germline. The V gene lost 3 bases and the J gene lost 4 bases, with 11 bases spanning the gap. The CDR3 runs 14 residues. CDR3 sequence reads: CASSEGSPNQPQHF. CDR3 DNA sequence: TGTGCCAGCAGCGAAGGATCTCCTAATCAGCCCCAGCATTTT.

The J gene is TRBJ1-1, the V gene TRBV28, with a possible D match to TRBD1 (5 bases). The V and J ends lost 5 bases and 1 base respectively, with 14 bases between them. The CDR3 contains 15 residues. Per the germline V gene, CDR1 is MDHEN and CDR2 is SYDVKM. CDR3 residues: CASSNTGLWNTEAFF. CDR3 in DNA: TGTGCCAGCAGTAATACGGGGCTATGGAACACTGAAGCTTTCTTT.

The chain links TRBV18 to TRBJ2-7, with D perhaps TRBD1 or TRBD2 (5 bases each). Per germline, CDR1 KGHSH and CDR2 LQKENI. The CDR3 consists of 13 residues. V was clipped by 0 bases and J by 5 bases, with 8 bases between them. For the CDR3, the DNA is TGTGCCAGCTCACCACCGGGGACCCACGAGCAGTACTTC. Protein sequence: CASSPPGTHEQYF.